A single sample is the source of the 3 T cell receptor beta chains below, sequenced in a study of regulatory T cells in long-lasting Graves disease. As for time point: newly diagnosed GD, antithyroid drugs for less than 3 months. From RNA extracted from PBMCs, the TCR library was made. CDR3-region Arm-PCR and iRepertoire HTBI primers produced the TCR beta libraries. One entry per CDR3 protein, called by TCRdb with MiXCR from the multiplex PCR reads. The sample lists over 200,000 distinct CDR3 sequences; 15% to 20% were seen once. These data also featured in a second study, about T cells in Graves' hyperthyroidism and ophthalmopathy.

The specimen comprised peripheral blood mononuclear cells (PBMCs), sampled at new diagnosis, from a patient treated with antithyroid drugs. These receptors were obtained from a woman in her twenties or thirties with Graves disease.

This clonotype has more than one count but fewer than ten. This sequence joins TRBV24-1 and TRBJ2-3, with a possible D match to TRBD1 (5 bases). This CDR3 spans 12 amino acids. Looked up from germline, CDR1 is KGHDR and CDR2 is SFDVKD. Trimming removed 6 bases at V and 3 bases at J, with 6 bases between. CDR3 bases: TGTGCCACCAGTTCAGGGACAGATACGCAGTATTTT. Amino acids: CATSSGTDTQYF.

The sample holds a few counts of this clonotype. CDR3 amino acids: CASSSLDLTGDTEAFF. The CDR3 nucleotides read TGCGCCAGCAGTTCTCTCGACCTCACAGGGGACACTGAAGCTTTCTTT. The rearrangement uses TRBV10-2 and TRBJ1-1; 7 positions match TRBD1. The CDR3 runs to 16 residues. With V trimmed by 5 bases and J by 3 bases, 12 bases remained unmatched. Germline lookup yields CDR1 WSHSY and CDR2 SAAADI.

In its sample, this clonotype was seen many times. The chain has TRBV5-1 and TRBJ1-2; D might be TRBD1 (5 bases). The CDR3 length is 17 residues. Germline-derived CDR1 and CDR2 are SGHRS and YFSETQ. Between the trimmed V and J ends, which lost 4 bases and 0 bases, there was a span of 19 bases. CDR3 sequence reads: CASSPSDRQLANYGYTF. The CDR3 DNA reads TGCGCCAGCAGCCCGAGCGACAGACAACTAGCTAACTATGGCTACACCTTC. Drawing the rest from reference TRBV5-1 and TRBJ1-2, the complete variable domain is KAGVTQTPRYLIKTRGQQVTLSCSPISGHRSVSWYQQTPGQGLQFLFEYFSETQRNKGNFPGRFSGRQFSNSRSEMNVSTLELGDSALYLCASSPSDRQLANYGYTFGSGTRLTVV.